This T cell receptor beta chain was captured by sequencing in a study of blood T cell repertoires in COVID-19. Study in general: Sites across the United States, Italy and Spain contributed samples from acute and convalescent COVID-19. Sample material is recorded as cDNA or gDNA derived from T cells, B-cell-depleted T cells, or PBMCs.

TCRdb's copy holds only in-frame clones and misses some; the assay was immunoSEQ multiplex PCR. This sample carries some 45,000 clones, about four fifths of them seen once, and the ten largest clones take around 9.1%. Looked up from germline, CDR1 is GTSNPN and CDR2 is SVGIG (reference sequence). Trimming took 2 bases from V and 4 from J; bases not matched to a gene: 6. The CDR3 contains 14 residues. Sequencing input: peripheral blood. The sequence was collected from a man in his 60s with acute or convalescent COVID-19. J is TRBJ2-5 and V is TRBV30; the match to TRBD2 covers 8 bases. CDR3 amino acids: CAWSTRGGGETQYF. The CDR3 DNA follows: TGTGCCTGGAGTACCCGGGGGGGTGGAGAGACCCAGTACTTC.